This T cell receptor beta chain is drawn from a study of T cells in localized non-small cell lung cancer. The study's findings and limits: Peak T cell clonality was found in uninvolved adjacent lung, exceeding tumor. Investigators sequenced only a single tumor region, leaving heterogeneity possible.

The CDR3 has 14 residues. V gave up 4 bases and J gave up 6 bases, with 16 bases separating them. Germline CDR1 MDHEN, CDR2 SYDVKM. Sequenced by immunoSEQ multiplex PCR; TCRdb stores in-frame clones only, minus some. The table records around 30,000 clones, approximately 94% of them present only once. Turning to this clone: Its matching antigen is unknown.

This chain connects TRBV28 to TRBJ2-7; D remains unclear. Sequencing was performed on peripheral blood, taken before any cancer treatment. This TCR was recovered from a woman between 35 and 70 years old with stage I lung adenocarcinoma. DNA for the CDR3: TGTGCCAGCAGTTCCTCTCCGCGCAACCTCGAGCAGTACTTC. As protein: CASSSSPRNLEQYF.